This TCR beta chain appears in the sequencing data of a study of T cell responses to AZD1222 COVID-19 vaccine. Study-wide results and limits: CD4 TCRs linked to vaccination spanned spike, dominating at 160-218 and 743-854. Spike-specific TCR breadth and depth both grew after two AZD1222 doses. Clonal diversity may have been underestimated in mostly white British donors.

The table came from immunoSEQ multiplex PCR; TCRdb's copy has only in-frame clones and leaves some out. Of some 150,000 clones in the sample, over 80% were seen once. This clone was seen a few times. Its antigen is not identified. The germline V gene has CDR1 SGHTS and CDR2 YDEGEE. The V end was cut by 4 bases, the J end by 5 bases, with 4 bases between. The CDR3 loop spans 11 amino acids. Source: peripheral blood, taken on day 0 of MenACWY control vaccination. The chain employs TRBV5-8 and TRBJ2-1, with D uncertain. The receptor was derived from an adult in good health. As DNA, the CDR3 is TGTGCCAGCAGCGGACACAATGAGCAGTTCTTC. Amino acid sequence: CASSGHNEQFF.